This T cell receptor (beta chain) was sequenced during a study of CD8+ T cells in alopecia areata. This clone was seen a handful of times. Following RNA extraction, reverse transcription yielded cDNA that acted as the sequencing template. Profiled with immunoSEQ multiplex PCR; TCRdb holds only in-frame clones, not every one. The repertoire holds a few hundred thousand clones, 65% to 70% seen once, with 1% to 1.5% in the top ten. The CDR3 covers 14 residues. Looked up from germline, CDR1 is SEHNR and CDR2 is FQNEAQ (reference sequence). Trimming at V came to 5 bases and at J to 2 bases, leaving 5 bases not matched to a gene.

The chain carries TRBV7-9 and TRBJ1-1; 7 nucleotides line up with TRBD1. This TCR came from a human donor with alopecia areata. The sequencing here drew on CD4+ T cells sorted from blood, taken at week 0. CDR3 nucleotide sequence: TGTGCCAGCAGCCAGGGGGACAGCAACACTGAAGCTTTCTTT. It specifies CASSQGDSNTEAFF.